This T cell receptor beta chain was recorded in a study of T-cell memory formation after mild COVID-19. V trimming: 3 bases; J trimming: 9 bases; junction bases outside the gene matches: 9. Germline CDR1 reads SGHDT; CDR2 reads YYEEEE. This CDR3 is 15 amino acids long. Each CDR3 protein is one row after TCRdb ran MiXCR on the 5' RACE reads. Among over 130,000 distinct CDR3 sequences listed, more than 13% were seen once. This clonotype originated in an adult woman who had mild COVID-19 (a few samples of this study predate the infection). Cell type and time point are not known. The chain has TRBV5-6 and TRBJ2-1, with 10 bases that match TRBD2. The sample consisted of PBMCs or a T cell subset sorted from them (not recorded which). In DNA, the CDR3 is TGTGCCAGCAGCTGGTCGGCTAGCGGGAGTGGTGAGCAGTTCTTC. Translation gives CASSWSASGSGEQFF. The whole variable domain, remainder taken from reference TRBV5-6 and TRBJ2-1, is DAGVTQSPTHLIKTRGQQVTLRCSPKSGHDTVSWYQQALGQGPQFIFQYYEEEERQRGNFPDRFSGHQFPNYSSELNVNALLLGDSALYLCASSWSASGSGEQFFGPGTRLTVL.